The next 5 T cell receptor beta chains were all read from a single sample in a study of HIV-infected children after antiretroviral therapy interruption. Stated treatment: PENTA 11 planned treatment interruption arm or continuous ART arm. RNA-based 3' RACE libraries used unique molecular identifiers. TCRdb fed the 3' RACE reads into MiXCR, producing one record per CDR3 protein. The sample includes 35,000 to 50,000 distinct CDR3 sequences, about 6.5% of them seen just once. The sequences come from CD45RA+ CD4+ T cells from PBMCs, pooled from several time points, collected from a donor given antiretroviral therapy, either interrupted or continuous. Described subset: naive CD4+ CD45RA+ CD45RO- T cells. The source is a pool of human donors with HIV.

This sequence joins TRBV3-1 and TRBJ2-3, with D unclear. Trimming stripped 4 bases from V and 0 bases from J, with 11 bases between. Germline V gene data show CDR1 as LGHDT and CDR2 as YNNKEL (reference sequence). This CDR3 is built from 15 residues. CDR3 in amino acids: CASSLIGPSTDTQYF. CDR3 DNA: TGTGCCAGCAGCCTAATAGGGCCTAGCACAGATACGCAGTATTTT.

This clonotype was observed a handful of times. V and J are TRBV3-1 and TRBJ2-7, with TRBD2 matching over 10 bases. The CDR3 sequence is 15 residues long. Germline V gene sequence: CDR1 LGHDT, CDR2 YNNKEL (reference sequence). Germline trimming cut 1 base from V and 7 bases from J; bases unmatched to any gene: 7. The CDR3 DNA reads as TGTGCCAGCAGCCAAGGGGTCGGTAGCGGGAGGGAGCAGTACTTC. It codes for CASSQGVGSGREQYF.

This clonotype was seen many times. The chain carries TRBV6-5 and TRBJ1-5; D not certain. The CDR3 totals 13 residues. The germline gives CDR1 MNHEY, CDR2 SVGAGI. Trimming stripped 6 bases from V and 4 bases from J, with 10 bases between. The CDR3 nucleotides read TGTGCCAGCAGCAATGCGGGGAATCAGCCCCAGCATTTT. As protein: CASSNAGNQPQHF.

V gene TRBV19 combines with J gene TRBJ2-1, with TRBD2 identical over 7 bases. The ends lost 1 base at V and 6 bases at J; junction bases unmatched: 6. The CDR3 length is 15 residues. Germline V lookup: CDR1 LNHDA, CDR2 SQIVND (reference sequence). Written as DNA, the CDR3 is TGTGCCAGTAGTATAGGGACCGGGACTATCAATGAGCAGTTCTTC. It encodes CASSIGTGTINEQFF. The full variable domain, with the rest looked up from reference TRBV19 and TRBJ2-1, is DGGITQSPKYLFRKEGQNVTLSCEQNLNHDAMYWYRQDPGQGLRLIYYSQIVNDFQKGDIAEGYSVSREKKESFPLTVTSAQKNPTAFYLCASSIGTGTINEQFFGPGTRLTVL.

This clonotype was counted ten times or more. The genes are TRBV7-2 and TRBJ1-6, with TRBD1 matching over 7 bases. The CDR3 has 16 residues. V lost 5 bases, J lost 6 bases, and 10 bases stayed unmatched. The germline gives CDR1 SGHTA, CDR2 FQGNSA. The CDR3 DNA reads TGTGCCAGCAGCCCCCCAGGACAGGATGGTAATTCACCCCTCCACTTT. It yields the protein CASSPPGQDGNSPLHF.